These T cell receptor beta chains were read from a single sample in a study of OX40 agonist ivuxolimab in advanced cancers. Sequenced by immunoSEQ multiplex PCR; TCRdb stores in-frame clones only, minus some. The profile shows around 70,000 clones, around 83% of them singletons. The material sequenced was CD4+ or CD8+ T cells sorted from blood, taken in a trial of the OX40 agonist ivuxolimab. All receptors come from an adult with an advanced solid tumor such as melanoma, head and neck, liver or kidney cancer. CDR3s include the opening cysteine and the closing phenylalanine or tryptophan. A D gene is named only where the DNA matches it firmly. Size values are once, few and many counts, or a class for expanded clones, and some rows have none.

16 TRBJ2-7 NA TRBV5-1 NA CASSSSDDGGSYEQYF TGCGCCAGCAGCTCAAGTGACGACGGGGGCTCCTACGAGCAGTACTTC
13 TRBJ2-5 NA TRBV6-5 NA CASSYSGAETQYF TGTGCCAGCAGTTACTCAGGGGCGGAGACCCAGTACTTC
13 TRBJ2-1 NA TRBV6-1 NA CASIRTTFNEQFF TGTGCCAGCATAAGGACGACGTTCAATGAGCAGTTCTTC
12 TRBJ1-1 NA TRBV7-9 NA CASSLDPGEAFF TGTGCCAGCAGCTTAGACCCAGGTGAAGCTTTCTTT
16 TRBJ1-4 NA TRBV6-6 TRBD1 CASRGHLQGIVEKLFF TGTGCCAGCAGGGGGCACCTACAGGGGATTGTTGAAAAACTGTTTTTT
14 TRBJ2-7 once TRBV5-1 TRBD1 CASSTDRGSYEQYF TGCGCCAGCAGCACCGACAGGGGGTCCTACGAGCAGTACTTC
16 TRBJ2-1 NA TRBV6-6 TRBD2 CASNKLADRSYNEQFF TGTGCCAGCAATAAACTAGCGGACCGCTCCTACAATGAGCAGTTCTTC
14 TRBJ2-7 NA TRBV4-1 NA CASSRGVADYEQYF TGCGCCAGCAGCCGCGGGGTAGCAGACTACGAGCAGTACTTC
13 TRBJ2-7 NA TRBV28 NA CASRTGSSYEQYF TGTGCCAGCAGGACTGGGAGCTCCTACGAGCAGTACTTC
15 TRBJ1-4 NA TRBV11-2 TRBD1 CASSLAPSQGGGLFF TGTGCCAGCAGCTTAGCCCCATCCCAGGGGGGGGGCTTGTTTTTT
15 TRBJ2-7 NA TRBV7-2 NA CASSLYNRADDEQYF TGTGCCAGCAGCCTCTATAACAGGGCCGATGACGAGCAGTACTTC
18 TRBJ1-3 few TRBV7-9 NA CASSLGGRGTLSGNTIYF TGTGCCAGCAGCTTAGGAGGACGGGGCACCCTCTCTGGAAACACCATATATTTT
17 TRBJ2-1 few TRBV4-1 NA CASSQDSQGPGYNEQFF TGCGCCAGCAGCCAAGATAGCCAGGGACCGGGTTACAATGAGCAGTTCTTC
11 TRBJ1-2 NA TRBV7-2 NA CASSDNYGYTF TGTGCCAGCAGTGACAACTATGGCTACACCTTC
17 TRBJ2-7 NA TRBV7-8 TRBD2 CASSPPGSGRLAYEQYF TGTGCCAGCAGCCCCCCGGGGAGCGGGAGGCTTGCCTACGAGCAGTACTTC
16 TRBJ2-1 NA TRBV7-2 TRBD2 CASSLGGLAWSNEQFF TGTGCCAGCAGCTTAGGGGGACTAGCGTGGAGCAATGAGCAGTTCTTC
13 TRBJ1-2 NA TRBV6-5 NA CASSYGGANGYTF TGTGCCAGCAGTTACGGGGGGGCAAATGGCTACACCTTC
14 TRBJ2-7 few TRBV21-1 NA CAKSTGTTTYEQYF TGTGCCAAGAGTACCGGGACAACAACCTACGAGCAGTACTTC
14 TRBJ2-1 NA TRBV6-4 TRBD1 CASSVTGNDNEQFF TGTGCCAGCAGTGTGACAGGGAATGACAATGAGCAGTTCTTC
12 TRBJ1-2 NA TRBV4-1 NA CASRGANYGYTF TGCGCCAGCAGAGGGGCTAACTATGGCTACACCTTC
15 TRBJ2-3 NA TRBV10-2 TRBD2 CASSRAGESTDTQYF TGCGCCAGCAGTCGAGCGGGGGAGAGCACAGATACGCAGTATTTT
13 TRBJ2-7 NA TRBV6-5 TRBD1 CASRTTGGYEQYF TGTGCCAGCAGGACGACAGGGGGCTACGAGCAGTACTTC
12 TRBJ1-1 once TRBV11-2 NA CASSLGGLRAFF TGTGCCAGCAGCTTAGGTGGGCTGAGGGCTTTCTTT
14 TRBJ2-2 NA TRBV29-1 TRBD1 CSVERQGFTGELFF TGCAGCGTTGAGAGACAGGGGTTTACCGGGGAGCTGTTTTTT
16 TRBJ1-1 NA TRBV7-2 NA CASSLGQAGMNTEAFF TGTGCCAGCAGCTTAGGTCAGGCAGGCATGAACACTGAAGCTTTCTTT
14 TRBJ1-4 once TRBV2 NA CASSAGNTNEKLFF TGTGCCAGCAGTGCGGGGAATACTAATGAAAAACTGTTTTTT
14 TRBJ1-2 NA TRBV5-4 NA CASSLEGLNYGYTF TGTGCCAGCAGCTTGGAAGGACTTAACTATGGCTACACCTTC
15 TRBJ2-2 NA TRBV7-8 TRBD2 CASSLAGVGTGELFF TGTGCCAGCAGCCTAGCGGGAGTTGGTACCGGGGAGCTGTTTTTT
13 TRBJ2-7 NA TRBV10-1 NA CASFRGNGYEQYF TGCGCCAGTTTTCGCGGGAATGGTTACGAGCAGTACTTC
17 TRBJ1-3 NA TRBV5-1 TRBD1 CASSLGDSLSSGNTIYF TGCGCCAGCAGCTTGGGGGACAGCTTAAGCTCTGGAAACACCATATATTTT
15 TRBJ2-7 NA TRBV11-2 TRBD2 CASSLETAGVGEQYF TGTGCCAGCAGCTTAGAGACAGCGGGAGTGGGAGAGCAGTACTTC
16 TRBJ2-5 NA TRBV10-3 TRBD2 CAIKGGHQGLGGTQYF TGTGCCATCAAGGGGGGACATCAGGGACTAGGAGGGACCCAGTACTTC
12 TRBJ2-1 NA TRBV7-9 NA CASSLMNNEQFF TGTGCCAGCAGCTTAATGAACAATGAGCAGTTCTTC
17 TRBJ2-3 NA TRBV7-3 TRBD1 CASSLGLVTGGTDTQYF TGTGCCAGCAGCTTAGGTTTAGTGACAGGGGGCACAGATACGCAGTATTTT
11 TRBJ2-3 NA TRBV19 NA CASSLVDTQYF TGTGCCAGTAGTTTGGTGGATACGCAGTATTTT
15 TRBJ2-1 NA TRBV28 TRBD2 CASSSATSGSNEQFF TGTGCCAGCAGTTCGGCTACTAGCGGGAGTAATGAGCAGTTCTTC
14 TRBJ1-1 once TRBV7-9 NA CASLRTSVRTEAFF TGTGCCAGCCTTCGGACGAGCGTTAGGACTGAAGCTTTCTTT